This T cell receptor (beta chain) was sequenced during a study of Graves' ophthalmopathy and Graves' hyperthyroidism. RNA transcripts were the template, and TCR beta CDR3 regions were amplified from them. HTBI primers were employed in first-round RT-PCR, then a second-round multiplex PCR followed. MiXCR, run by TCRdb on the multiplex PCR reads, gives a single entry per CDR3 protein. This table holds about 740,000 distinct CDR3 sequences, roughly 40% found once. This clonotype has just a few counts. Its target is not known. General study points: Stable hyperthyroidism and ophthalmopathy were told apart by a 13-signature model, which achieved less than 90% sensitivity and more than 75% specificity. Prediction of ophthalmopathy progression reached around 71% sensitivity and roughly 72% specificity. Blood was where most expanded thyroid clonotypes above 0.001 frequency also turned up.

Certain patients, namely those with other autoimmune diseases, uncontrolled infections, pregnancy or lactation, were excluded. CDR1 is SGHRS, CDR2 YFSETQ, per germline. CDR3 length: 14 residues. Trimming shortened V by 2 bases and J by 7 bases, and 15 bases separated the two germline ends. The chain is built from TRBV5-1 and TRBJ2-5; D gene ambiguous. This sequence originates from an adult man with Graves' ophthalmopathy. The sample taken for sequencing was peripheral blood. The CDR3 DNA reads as TGCGCCAGCAGCTTAACCGAGCGTAGAGGGACCCAGTACTTC. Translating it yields CASSLTERRGTQYF.